These 29 T cell receptor beta chains share one sample of origin, sequenced in a study of spatial heterogeneity in lung cancer. MiXCR, run by TCRdb on the 5' RACE reads, gives a single entry per CDR3 protein. The data contain some 110,000 distinct CDR3 sequences, 9% to 15% of them singletons. Time point in this sample: blood at routine non-recurrence follow-up after resection. Whole RNA came from tumor, nontumor lung or frozen PBMC and was sequenced without being sorted. The material sequenced was PBMCs, taken at follow-up. The receptors shown here come from a male donor with early-stage non-small cell lung cancer.

The CDR3 reads CASTSARTGGLNTGELFF. The CDR3 DNA follows: TGTGCCAGCACCTCAGCCAGGACAGGGGGCTTGAACACCGGGGAGCTGTTTTTT. This chain uses TRBV11-2 with TRBJ2-2, with 11 bases that match TRBD1. Unmatched junction bases numbered 11, after V lost 7 bases and J lost 1 base. The germline V gene has CDR1 SGHAT and CDR2 FQNNGV. The length of the CDR3 is 18 residues.

The rearrangement uses TRBV15 and TRBJ2-2; tentative D call: TRBD2 (6 bases). V dropped 5 bases and J dropped 1 base, with 11 bases sitting between them. This CDR3 contains 15 residues. Per the germline V gene, CDR1 is LNHNV and CDR2 is YYDKDF (reference sequence). CDR3 in amino acids: CATSRAGRNTGELFF. The CDR3 bases are TGTGCCACCAGCCGGGCGGGGAGGAACACCGGGGAGCTGTTTTTT.

This clonotype was seen repeatedly, ten times or more. The genes are TRBV20-1 and TRBJ2-7; tentatively, D is TRBD1 (6 bases). Germline V gene data show CDR1 as DFQATT and CDR2 as SNEGSKA (reference sequence). The CDR3 consists of 14 residues. V shed 2 bases and J shed 1 base, with 12 bases lying between them. Here the CDR3 reads CSARSLRGSYEQYF. The CDR3 nucleotides read TGCAGTGCTAGATCCCTCAGGGGTTCCTACGAGCAGTACTTC.

The rearrangement joins TRBV11-2 to TRBJ2-2, with unresolved D. This CDR3 is 15 amino acids long. Germline V CDR1 and CDR2: SGHAT, FQNNGV. V shed 0 bases and J shed 2 bases, with 7 bases lying between them. The CDR3 sequence: CASSLDWQNTGELFF. The CDR3 DNA reads as TGTGCCAGCAGCTTAGATTGGCAAAACACCGGGGAGCTGTTTTTT. Together with reference TRBV11-2 and TRBJ2-2, the CDR3 gives the full variable domain: EAGVAQSPRYKIIEKRQSVAFWCNPISGHATLYWYQQILGQGPKLLIQFQNNGVVDDSQLPKDRFSAERLKGVDSTLKIQPAKLEDSAVYLCASSLDWQNTGELFFGEGSRLTVL.

The chain uses TRBV28 and TRBJ1-3, with 7 positions matching TRBD1. After removal of 4 bases from V and 0 bases from J, the junction contained 3 bases not matched to a gene. CDR3 length: 15 residues. CDR1 MDHEN and CDR2 SYDVKM come from the germline V gene. CDR3 protein: CASSWGQSSGNTIYF. CDR3 nucleotides: TGTGCCAGCAGTTGGGGACAGTCCTCTGGAAACACCATATATTTT.

The sample holds a few counts of this clonotype. This sequence joins TRBV29-1 and TRBJ2-5; TRBD2 matches at 10 bases. The CDR3 runs to 14 residues. J lost 9 bases, V lost 8 bases, and 15 bases had no gene match. Germline lookup yields CDR1 SQVTM and CDR2 ANQGSEA. The CDR3 loop is CSTTSSGGAVAQYF. The CDR3 DNA reads as TGCAGCACTACATCCAGCGGGGGGGCCGTGGCCCAGTACTTC.

The chain employs TRBV18 and TRBJ1-1; tentative D call: TRBD1 (6 bases). V lost 3 bases and J lost 2, with 10 bases in between. Germline-derived CDR1 and CDR2 are KGHSH and LQKENI. The CDR3 covers 14 residues. The CDR3 sequence is CASSPRTDNTEAFF. CDR3 in DNA: TGTGCCAGCTCACCGAGGACAGACAACACTGAAGCTTTCTTT.

The CDR3 DNA sequence: TGTGCCAGCAGCCCTGGGACACCGAATCAGCCCCAGCATTTT. Amino acids: CASSPGTPNQPQHF. The V call is TRBV7-9, the J call TRBJ1-5; D perhaps matches TRBD1 (6 bases). Per the germline V gene, CDR1 is SEHNR and CDR2 is FQNEAQ (reference sequence). The CDR3 covers 14 residues. V was clipped by 5 bases and J by 4 bases, with 12 bases between them.

CDR3 nucleotides: TGTGCCAGCAGTTTATCGACAGGGTCCTATGGCTACACCTTC. Translation: CASSLSTGSYGYTF. The genes are TRBV27 and TRBJ1-2; 7 bases align to TRBD1. With 0 bases clipped from V and 4 bases from J, the junction kept 2 bases outside the gene matches. The CDR3 extends over 14 amino acids. Germline V gene sequence: CDR1 MNHEY, CDR2 SMNVEV (reference sequence).

This clonotype showed up many times. The chain joins TRBV20-1 to TRBJ2-5, with 9 positions matching TRBD2. Germline V gene data show CDR1 as DFQATT and CDR2 as SNEGSKA (reference sequence). The CDR3 sequence is 15 residues long. The DNA of the CDR3 is TGCAGCTCAACCCATAGGGGGACTAGCAAAGAGACCCAGTACTTC. The encoded protein is CSSTHRGTSKETQYF.

This clonotype was counted between two and nine times. V is TRBV5-4 and J is TRBJ2-3; TRBD1 matches 9 bases. CDR3 length: 15 amino acids. CDR1 and CDR2 from the germline V gene are SGHNT and YYREEE (reference sequence). With V trimmed by 4 bases and J by 2 bases, 5 bases remained unmatched. CDR3 DNA: TGTGCCAGCAGCGATACAGGGGGCCACACAGATACGCAGTATTTT. Translation gives CASSDTGGHTDTQYF.

The chain combines TRBV10-3 with TRBJ2-5; D not certain. The CDR3 is 15 amino acids. V was trimmed by 2 bases and J by 2 bases, leaving 12 bases between them. Germline V CDR1 and CDR2: ENHRY, SYGVKD. This CDR3 reads CAISEVQSRQETQYF. The CDR3 DNA sequence: TGTGCCATCAGTGAGGTTCAGTCTCGACAAGAGACCCAGTACTTC.

V gene TRBV6-2 or TRBV6-3 combines with J gene TRBJ2-5; 8 bases are shared with TRBD2. V lost 6 bases and J lost 5; bases outside the gene matches: 5. CDR3 size: 13 residues. CDR1 MNHEY and CDR2 SVGEGT come from the germline V gene. Written as DNA, the CDR3 is TGTGCCAGCAGCTTCGGGAGGGTGGAGACCCAGTACTTC. Protein sequence: CASSFGRVETQYF.

This clonotype has more than one count but fewer than ten. The chain uses TRBV18 and TRBJ1-5, with D uncertain. The CDR3 runs 16 residues. The germline V and J ends were trimmed by 4 bases and 0 bases, with 13 bases remaining between them. Germline V CDR1 and CDR2: KGHSH, LQKENI. The DNA for the CDR3 is TGTGCCAGCTCACTAACGACTGGGAATAGCAATCAGCCCCAGCATTTT. Translation gives CASSLTTGNSNQPQHF.

The V gene is TRBV12-3 or TRBV12-4, the J gene TRBJ2-7; 7 positions match TRBD1. J gave up 6 bases and V 7 bases, and 12 bases lay outside the gene matches. The CDR3 covers 14 residues. This CDR3 is CASTPNRGRVEQYF. The DNA for the CDR3 is TGTGCCAGCACCCCGAACAGGGGTCGCGTCGAGCAGTACTTC.

At least ten counts were recorded for this clonotype. The chain is built from TRBV5-4 and TRBJ1-5, with 8 bases identical to TRBD1. This CDR3 has 14 residues. The germline gives CDR1 SGHNT, CDR2 YYREEE (reference sequence). Trimming cost V 3 bases and J 3 bases; bases outside gene matches: 2. CDR3 residues: CASSSDRDNQPQHF. The DNA for the CDR3 is TGTGCCAGCAGCTCGGACAGGGACAATCAGCCCCAGCATTTT.

This clonotype was seen at least ten times. J is TRBJ2-2 and V is TRBV5-1; 7 nucleotides match TRBD2. Per germline, CDR1 SGHRS and CDR2 YFSETQ. The CDR3 is 15 amino acids. V lost 4 bases and J lost 4; bases outside the gene matches: 7. CDR3 nucleotide sequence: TGCGCCAGCAGCGTGAGCGGGGTCGGCACCGGGGAGCTGTTTTTT. Its translation: CASSVSGVGTGELFF.

V is TRBV18 and J is TRBJ1-2; the D gene is possibly TRBD1 (6 bases). Germline V gives CDR1 KGHSH, CDR2 LQKENI. The CDR3 consists of 15 residues. The V and J ends lost 1 base and 4 bases respectively, with 13 bases between them. This CDR3 is CASSPLRGDTYGYTF. CDR3 DNA sequence: TGTGCCAGCTCACCACTAAGGGGGGACACCTATGGCTACACCTTC.

This chain connects TRBV12-3 or TRBV12-4 to TRBJ2-1; D is ambiguous. This CDR3 has 13 residues. V was clipped by 5 bases and J by 5 bases, with 10 bases between them. The CDR3 region is CASSNPWNNEQFF. The CDR3 nucleotides are TGTGCCAGCAGTAACCCCTGGAACAATGAGCAGTTCTTC.

There are many counts of this clonotype. This chain links TRBV7-9 with TRBJ2-4; possible D gene TRBD1, 6 bases. Trimming removed 7 bases from V and 8 bases from J, with 18 bases in between. CDR3 length: 14 residues. Germline-derived CDR1 and CDR2 are SEHNR and FQNEAQ (reference sequence). CDR3 sequence: CASTEKYRADIQYF. In DNA form, the CDR3 reads TGTGCCAGCACCGAAAAATACAGGGCAGACATTCAGTACTTC.

The CDR3, as DNA: TGTGCCAGCAGCTTAGTACAGGCCTATGGCTACACCTTC. Its translation is CASSLVQAYGYTF. The rearrangement links TRBV7-2 to TRBJ1-2, with a possible D match to TRBD1 (5 bases). Trimming left V 1 base short and J 4 bases short, with 7 bases between. This CDR3 has 13 amino acids. CDR1 is SGHTA and CDR2 is FQGNSA in the germline V gene.

This clonotype was seen ten or more times. The chain joins TRBV11-3 to TRBJ1-6, with TRBD1 as a possible D gene (5 bases). In germline, CDR1 is SGHNT, CDR2 YENEEA. Trimming stripped 5 bases from V and 7 bases from J, with 15 bases between. CDR3 length: 15 amino acids. In nucleotides, the CDR3 is TGTGCCAGCAGCGGCGCCGGGACCCGGAATTCACCCCTCCACTTT. Its protein product is CASSGAGTRNSPLHF.

In this sample, this clonotype turned up many times. This chain links TRBV20-1 with TRBJ2-7; D is possibly TRBD1 (6 bases). The CDR3 extends over 12 amino acids. V was clipped by 5 bases and J by 6 bases, with 14 bases between them. CDR1 and CDR2 (germline): DFQATT, SNEGSKA (reference sequence). The CDR3 coding sequence is TGCAGTGCTGGGCGTAGAGGGGGCGAGCAGTACTTC. Translating it yields CSAGRRGGEQYF.

The table lists this clonotype with a few counts. The gene calls are TRBV12-3 or TRBV12-4 and TRBJ1-1; no clear D. The ends were cut back, 5 bases at V and 1 base at J, with 11 bases in the middle. The CDR3 sequence is 14 residues long. CDR3 DNA sequence: TGTGCCAGCAGTCTACCCCCGGGGAACACTGAAGCTTTCTTT. Protein: CASSLPPGNTEAFF.

In this sample, this clonotype turned up many times. The chain links TRBV25-1 to TRBJ2-3; D remains unclear. Germline loops: CDR1 MGHDK, CDR2 SYGVNS. This CDR3 contains 13 residues. The V end lost 4 bases, the J end lost 0 bases, and 5 bases lay between the germline ends. The CDR3 loop is CASSVPSTDTQYF. The CDR3 region has the DNA TGTGCCAGCAGTGTCCCGAGCACAGATACGCAGTATTTT. Based on the CDR3 plus reference TRBV25-1 and TRBJ2-3, the full variable domain is EADIYQTPRYLVIGTGKKITLECSQTMGHDKMYWYQQDPGMELHLIHYSYGVNSTEKGDLSSESTVSRIRTEHFPLTLESARPSHTSQYLCASSVPSTDTQYFGPGTRLTVL.

This clonotype was detected only a few times. The CDR3 coding sequence is TGTGCCATCAGTGATTCTAGGCAGGGAGCCTACGAGCAGTACTTC. Translated, it gives CAISDSRQGAYEQYF. J is TRBJ2-7 and V is TRBV10-3; D may match TRBD1 or TRBD2 (5 bases each). This CDR3 is built from 15 residues. Germline CDR1 and CDR2: ENHRY and SYGVKD. Trimming cost V 3 bases and J 2 bases, with 14 bases left between them.

As regards this clonotype: At one end, the junction sequence differs from germline, possibly due to a read error. The chain employs TRBV10-3 and TRBJ2-7, with TRBD1 identical over 9 bases. Germline V CDR1 and CDR2: ENHRY, SYGVKD. There are 13 residues in the CDR3. CDR3 in DNA: TGTGCCATAGGACAGGGGAGCTCCTACAAGCAGTACTTC. As protein: CAIGQGSSYKQYF.

The chain combines TRBV4-1 with TRBJ2-7; 9 bases map to TRBD1. Germline V CDR1 and CDR2: MGHRA, YSYEKL. There are 18 residues in the CDR3. V was clipped by 4 bases and J by 2 bases; unmatched bases: 15. CDR3 nucleotide sequence: TGCGCCAGCAGCCCCGTCCCGGGACAGGGCTTGAACACCTACGAGCAGTACTTC. Protein product: CASSPVPGQGLNTYEQYF.

This clonotype was seen only a few times. The gene calls are TRBV5-1 and TRBJ2-5; 10 nucleotides agree with TRBD2. V shed 0 bases, J shed 3 bases, and the junction held 5 bases outside the gene matches. Germline CDR1 and CDR2: SGHRS and YFSETQ. CDR3 length: 16 amino acids. The CDR3 DNA reads TGCGCCAGCAGCTTGGCCTTTAGCGGGGGGAAAGAGACCCAGTACTTC. Protein product: CASSLAFSGGKETQYF.